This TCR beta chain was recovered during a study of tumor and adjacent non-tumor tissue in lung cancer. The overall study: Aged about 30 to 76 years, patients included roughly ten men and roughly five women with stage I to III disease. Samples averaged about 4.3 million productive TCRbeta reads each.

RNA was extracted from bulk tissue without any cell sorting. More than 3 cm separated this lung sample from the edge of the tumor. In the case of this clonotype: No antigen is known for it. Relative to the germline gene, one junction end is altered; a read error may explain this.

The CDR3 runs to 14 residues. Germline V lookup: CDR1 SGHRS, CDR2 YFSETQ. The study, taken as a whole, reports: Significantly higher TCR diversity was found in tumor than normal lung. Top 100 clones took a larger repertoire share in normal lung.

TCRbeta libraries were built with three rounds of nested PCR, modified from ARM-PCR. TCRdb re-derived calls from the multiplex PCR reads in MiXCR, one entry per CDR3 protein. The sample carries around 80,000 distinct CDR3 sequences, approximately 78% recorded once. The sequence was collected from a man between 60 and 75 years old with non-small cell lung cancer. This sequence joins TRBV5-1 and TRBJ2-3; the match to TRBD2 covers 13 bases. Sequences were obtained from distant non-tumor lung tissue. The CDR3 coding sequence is TGCGCCAGCTCATGGACTAGCGGGGGAGATACGCACTATTTT. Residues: CASSWTSGGDTHYF.